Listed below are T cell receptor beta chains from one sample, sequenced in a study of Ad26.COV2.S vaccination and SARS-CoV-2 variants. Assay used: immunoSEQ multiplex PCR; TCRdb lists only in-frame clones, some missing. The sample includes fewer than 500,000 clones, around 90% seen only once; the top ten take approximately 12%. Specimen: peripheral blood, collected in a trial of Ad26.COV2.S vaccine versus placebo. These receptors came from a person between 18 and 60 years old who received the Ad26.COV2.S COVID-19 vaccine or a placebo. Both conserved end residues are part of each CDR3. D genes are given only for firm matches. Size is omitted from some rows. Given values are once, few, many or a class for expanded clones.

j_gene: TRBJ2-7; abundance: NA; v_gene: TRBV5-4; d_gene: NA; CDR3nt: TGTGCCAGCAGCTTGGCAGTTACCTACGAGCAGTACTTC; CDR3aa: CASSLAVTYEQYF
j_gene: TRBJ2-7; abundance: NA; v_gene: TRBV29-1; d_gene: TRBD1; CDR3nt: TGCAGCGCCCGACAGGGTTACGAGCAGTACTTC; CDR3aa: CSARQGYEQYF
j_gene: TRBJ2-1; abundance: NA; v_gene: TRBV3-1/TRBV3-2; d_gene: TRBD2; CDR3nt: TGTGCCAGCAGCCAAGCCCCTTCCGGGACTAGCGGGTTTAAGGTCTTC; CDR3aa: CASSQAPSGTSGFKVF
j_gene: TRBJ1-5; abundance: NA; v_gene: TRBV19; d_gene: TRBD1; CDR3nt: TGTGCCAGTAGTATCGGACAGGGGGGGCAGCCCCAGCATTTT; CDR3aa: CASSIGQGGQPQHF
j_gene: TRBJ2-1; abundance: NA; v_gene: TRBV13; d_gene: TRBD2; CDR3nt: TGTGCCAGCAGCTCGGGACTAGCTACCTACGAGCAGTTCTTC; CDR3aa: CASSSGLATYEQFF
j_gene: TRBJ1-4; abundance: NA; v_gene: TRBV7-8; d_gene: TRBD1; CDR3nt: TGTGCCAGCAGCTTAGCGTTCGGGACAGGGCGTGAAAAACTGTTTTTT; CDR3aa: CASSLAFGTGREKLFF
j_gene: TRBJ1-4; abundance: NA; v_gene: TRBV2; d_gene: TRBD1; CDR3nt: TGTGCCAGCAGTTCCCAGGGGGGTGCTTATGAAAAACTGTTTTTT; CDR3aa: CASSSQGGAYEKLFF
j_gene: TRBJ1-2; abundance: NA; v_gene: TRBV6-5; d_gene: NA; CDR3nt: TGTGCCAGCAGCCTACAGGGAAAGAGTTCTGGCTACACCTTC; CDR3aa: CASSLQGKSSGYTF
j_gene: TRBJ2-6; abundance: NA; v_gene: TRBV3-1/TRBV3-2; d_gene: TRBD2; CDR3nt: TGTGCCAGCAGCCCTCGCCTAGTGGGAGGGTCTGGGTCTGGGGCCAACGTCCTGACTTTC; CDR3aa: CASSPRLVGGSGSGANVLTF
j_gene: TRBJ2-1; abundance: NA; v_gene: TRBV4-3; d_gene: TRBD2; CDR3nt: TGCGCCAGCAGCCGCTGGACTAGCGGGTTCTACAATGAGCAGTTCTTC; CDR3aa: CASSRWTSGFYNEQFF
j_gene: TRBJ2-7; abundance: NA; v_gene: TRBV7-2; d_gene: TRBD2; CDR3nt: TGTGCCAGCAGCTTCGGCGGGAGCTCCTACGAGCAGTACTTC; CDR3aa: CASSFGGSSYEQYF
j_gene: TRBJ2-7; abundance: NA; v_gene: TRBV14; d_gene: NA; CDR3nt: TGTGCCAGCAGCCAAGTAGGGCGGGACTGGTACGAGCAGTACTTC; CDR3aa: CASSQVGRDWYEQYF
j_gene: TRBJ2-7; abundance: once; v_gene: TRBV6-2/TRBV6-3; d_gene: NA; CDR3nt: TGTGCCAGCAGTTTTGGACCGTCCTACGAGCAGTACTTC; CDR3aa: CASSFGPSYEQYF
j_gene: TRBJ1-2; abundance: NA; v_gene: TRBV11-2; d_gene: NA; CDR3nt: TGTGCCAGCAGCAAAAAGGGGGGGGTTGATAACTATGGCTACACCTTC; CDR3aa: CASSKKGGVDNYGYTF
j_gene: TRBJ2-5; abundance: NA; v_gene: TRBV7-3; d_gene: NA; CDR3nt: TGTGCCAGCAGCTTAATATGGGGGGCGCAAGAGACCCAGTACTTC; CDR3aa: CASSLIWGAQETQYF
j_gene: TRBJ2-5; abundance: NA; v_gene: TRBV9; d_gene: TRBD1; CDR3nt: TGTGCCAGCAGCGTCGGACAGGTCCGAGAGACCCAGTACTTC; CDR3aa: CASSVGQVRETQYF
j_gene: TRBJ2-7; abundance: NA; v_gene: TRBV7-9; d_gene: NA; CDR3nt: TGTGCCAGCAGCCGAATCCACGAGCAGTACTTC; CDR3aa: CASSRIHEQYF
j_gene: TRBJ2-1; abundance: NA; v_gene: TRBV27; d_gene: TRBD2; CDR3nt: TGTGCCAGCAGTCCCGCGCGGGAGGGCCTCCATGAGCAGTTCTTC; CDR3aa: CASSPAREGLHEQFF
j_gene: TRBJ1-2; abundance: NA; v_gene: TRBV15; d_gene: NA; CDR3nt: TGTGCCACCAGCAGAGATCTAGGGGGAGGCTACACCTTC; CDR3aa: CATSRDLGGGYTF
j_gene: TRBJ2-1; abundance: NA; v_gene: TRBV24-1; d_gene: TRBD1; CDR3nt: TGTGCCACCGCAAGGACAGGGGCTCGGTATGAGCAGTTCTTC; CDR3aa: CATARTGARYEQFF
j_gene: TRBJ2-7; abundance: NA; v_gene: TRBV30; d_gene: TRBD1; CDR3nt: TGTGCCTGGAGCTCGACAGCAGGGGGCGAGCAGTACTTC; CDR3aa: CAWSSTAGGEQYF
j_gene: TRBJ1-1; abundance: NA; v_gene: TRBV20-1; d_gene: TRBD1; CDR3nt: TGCAGTGCTAGTAACCCACAGGGGAGCACTGAAGCTTTCTTT; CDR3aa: CSASNPQGSTEAFF
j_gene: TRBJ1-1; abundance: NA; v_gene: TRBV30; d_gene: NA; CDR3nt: TGTGCCTATCTCCGGAACACTGAAGCTTTCTTT; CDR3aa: CAYLRNTEAFF
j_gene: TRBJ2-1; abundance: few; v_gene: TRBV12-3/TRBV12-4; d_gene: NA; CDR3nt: TGTGCCAGCAGTTTAGTTGGGGTGAATGAGCAGTTCTTC; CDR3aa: CASSLVGVNEQFF
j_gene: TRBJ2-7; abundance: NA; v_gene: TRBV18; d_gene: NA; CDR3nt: TGTGCCAGCTCACCACTTGTCGGAGGGGTAACCTACGAGCAGTACTTC; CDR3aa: CASSPLVGGVTYEQYF
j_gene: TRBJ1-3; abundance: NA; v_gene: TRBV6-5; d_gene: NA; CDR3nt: TGTGCCAGCAGAGGGACCGATGGAAACACCATATATTTT; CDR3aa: CASRGTDGNTIYF
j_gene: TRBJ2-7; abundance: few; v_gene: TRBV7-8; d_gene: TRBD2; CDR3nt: TGTGCCAGCAGCTTCCGGACTAGCGGTGCCTACGAGCAGTACTTC; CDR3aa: CASSFRTSGAYEQYF
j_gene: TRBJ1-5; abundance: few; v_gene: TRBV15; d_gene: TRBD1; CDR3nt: TGTGCCACCAGCAGAGATGGGGACAGGGGCAATCAGCCCCAGCATTTT; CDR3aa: CATSRDGDRGNQPQHF
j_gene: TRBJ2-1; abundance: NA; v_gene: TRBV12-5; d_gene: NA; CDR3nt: TGTGCTAGTGGTTGGGGGACTCTCATCGGCGATGAGCAGTTCTTC; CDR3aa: CASGWGTLIGDEQFF
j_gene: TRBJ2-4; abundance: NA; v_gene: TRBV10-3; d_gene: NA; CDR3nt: TGTGCCATCAGTGAAGACCCTAACATTCAGTACTTC; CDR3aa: CAISEDPNIQYF
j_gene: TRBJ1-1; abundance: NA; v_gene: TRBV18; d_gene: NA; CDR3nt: TGTGCCAGCTCACCACAGACACGTTTTAACACTGAAGCTTTCTTT; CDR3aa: CASSPQTRFNTEAFF
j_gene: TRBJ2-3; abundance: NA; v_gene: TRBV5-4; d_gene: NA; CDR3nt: TGTGCCAGCAGCTTATCACTCTCTAGCACAGATACGCAGTATTTT; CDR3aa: CASSLSLSSTDTQYF